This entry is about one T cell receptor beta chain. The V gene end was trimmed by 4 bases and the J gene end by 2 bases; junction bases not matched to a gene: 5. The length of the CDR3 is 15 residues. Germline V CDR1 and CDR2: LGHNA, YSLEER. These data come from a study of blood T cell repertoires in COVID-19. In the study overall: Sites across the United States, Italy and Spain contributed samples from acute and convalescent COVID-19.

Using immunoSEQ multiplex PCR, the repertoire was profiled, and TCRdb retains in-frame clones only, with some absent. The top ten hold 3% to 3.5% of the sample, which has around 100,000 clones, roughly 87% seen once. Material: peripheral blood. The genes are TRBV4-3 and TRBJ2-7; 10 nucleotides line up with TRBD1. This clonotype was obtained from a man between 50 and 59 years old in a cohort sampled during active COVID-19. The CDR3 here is CASSPSGTGAYEQYF. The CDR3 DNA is TGCGCCAGCAGCCCCTCCGGGACAGGGGCCTACGAGCAGTACTTC.